This T cell receptor beta chain was sequenced in a study of cytomegalovirus exposure and HLA in healthy donors. Whole-study results and caveats: The dataset shows that most TCR sequences were rare, while some public TCRs occurred in many donors. According to reports, the classifier identified cytomegalovirus status with high specificity and sensitivity. Cytomegalovirus association was assigned to about 180 TCR beta chains.

Between the trimmed V and J ends, which lost 0 bases and 0 bases, there was a span of 14 bases. The germline V gene encodes CDR1 LGHNA and CDR2 YSLEER. This CDR3 is built from 17 residues. On this clone: Its target is unknown.

TCRdb keeps only in-frame clones here, not all; method: immunoSEQ multiplex PCR. The sample contains about 120,000 clones, around 90% of which appear only once. This clonotype was obtained from a woman aged 18 to 35 in good health and CMV-seronegative. Input material: PBMCs. The chain links TRBV4-3 to TRBJ2-5; maybe TRBD2 (7 bases). Written as DNA, the CDR3 is TGCGCCAGCAGCCAAGATTGGGGGGGCGGGTACCAAGAGACCCAGTACTTC. Encoded protein: CASSQDWGGGYQETQYF.